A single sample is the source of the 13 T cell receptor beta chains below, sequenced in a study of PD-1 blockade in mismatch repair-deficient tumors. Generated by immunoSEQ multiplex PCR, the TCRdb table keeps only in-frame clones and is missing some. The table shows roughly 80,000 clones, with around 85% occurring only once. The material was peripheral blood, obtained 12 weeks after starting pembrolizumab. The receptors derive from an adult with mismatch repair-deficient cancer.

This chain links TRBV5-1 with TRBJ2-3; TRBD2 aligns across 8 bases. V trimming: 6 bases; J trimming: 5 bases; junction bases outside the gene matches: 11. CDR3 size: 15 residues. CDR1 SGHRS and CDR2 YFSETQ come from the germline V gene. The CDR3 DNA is TGCGCCAGCAATCAGGCTGCGGGAGGCGGAGATACGCAGTATTTT. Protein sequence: CASNQAAGGGDTQYF. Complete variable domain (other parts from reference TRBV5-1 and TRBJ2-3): KAGVTQTPRYLIKTRGQQVTLSCSPISGHRSVSWYQQTPGQGLQFLFEYFSETQRNKGNFPGRFSGRQFSNSRSEMNVSTLELGDSALYLCASNQAAGGGDTQYFGPGTRLTVL.

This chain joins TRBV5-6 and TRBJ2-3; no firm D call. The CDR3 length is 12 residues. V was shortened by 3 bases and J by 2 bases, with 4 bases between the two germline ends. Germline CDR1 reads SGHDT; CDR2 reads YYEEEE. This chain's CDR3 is CASSSLTDTQYF. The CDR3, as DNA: TGTGCCAGCAGCTCCCTCACAGATACGCAGTATTTT.

CDR3 sequence: CASSLASGTGQPQHF. CDR3 DNA: TGTGCCAGCAGCTTAGCTTCTGGGACGGGACAGCCCCAGCATTTT. The chain employs TRBV7-2 and TRBJ1-5, with a possible D match to TRBD1 (5 bases). Germline V gene sequence: CDR1 SGHTA, CDR2 FQGNSA. V was pared by 0 bases and J by 7 bases, with 13 bases between. CDR3 length: 15 residues.

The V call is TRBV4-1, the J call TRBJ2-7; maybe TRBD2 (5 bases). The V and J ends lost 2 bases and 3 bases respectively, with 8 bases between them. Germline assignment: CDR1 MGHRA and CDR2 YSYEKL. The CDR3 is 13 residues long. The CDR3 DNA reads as TGCGCCAGCAGCCAAACTAGGGACTACGAGCAGTACTTC. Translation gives CASSQTRDYEQYF.

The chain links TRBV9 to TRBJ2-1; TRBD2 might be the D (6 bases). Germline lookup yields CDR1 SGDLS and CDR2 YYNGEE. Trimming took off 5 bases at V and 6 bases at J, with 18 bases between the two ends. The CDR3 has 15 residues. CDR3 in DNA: TGTGCCAGCAGGGCCGGGGGTAGCGGAGCCAATGAGCAGTTCTTC. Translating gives CASRAGGSGANEQFF.

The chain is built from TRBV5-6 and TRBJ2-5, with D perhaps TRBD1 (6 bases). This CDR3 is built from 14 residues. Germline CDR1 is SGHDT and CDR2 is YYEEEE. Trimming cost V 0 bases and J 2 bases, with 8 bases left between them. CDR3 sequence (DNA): TGTGCCAGCAGCTTGGAGGACAGACAAGAGACCCAGTACTTC. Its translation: CASSLEDRQETQYF. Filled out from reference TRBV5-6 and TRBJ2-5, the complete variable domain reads DAGVTQSPTHLIKTRGQQVTLRCSPKSGHDTVSWYQQALGQGPQFIFQYYEEEERQRGNFPDRFSGHQFPNYSSELNVNALLLGDSALYLCASSLEDRQETQYFGPGTRLLVL.

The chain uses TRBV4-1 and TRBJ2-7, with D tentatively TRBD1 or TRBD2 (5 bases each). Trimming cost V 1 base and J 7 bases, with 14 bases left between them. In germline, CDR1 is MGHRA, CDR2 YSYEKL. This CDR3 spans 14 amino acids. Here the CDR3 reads CASSQVGEKREQYF. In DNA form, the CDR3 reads TGCGCCAGCAGCCAAGTAGGGGAGAAACGGGAGCAGTACTTC.

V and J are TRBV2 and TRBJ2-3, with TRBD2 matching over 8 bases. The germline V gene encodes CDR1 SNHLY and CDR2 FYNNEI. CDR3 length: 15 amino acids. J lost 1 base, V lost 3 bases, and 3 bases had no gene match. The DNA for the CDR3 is TGTGCCAGCAGTGATTACGGGAGGGGCACAGATACGCAGTATTTT. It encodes CASSDYGRGTDTQYF. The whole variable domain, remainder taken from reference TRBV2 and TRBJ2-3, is EPEVTQTPSHQVTQMGQEVILRCVPISNHLYFYWYRQILGQKVEFLVSFYNNEISEKSEIFDDQFSVERPDGSNFTLKIRSTKLEDSAMYFCASSDYGRGTDTQYFGPGTRLTVL.

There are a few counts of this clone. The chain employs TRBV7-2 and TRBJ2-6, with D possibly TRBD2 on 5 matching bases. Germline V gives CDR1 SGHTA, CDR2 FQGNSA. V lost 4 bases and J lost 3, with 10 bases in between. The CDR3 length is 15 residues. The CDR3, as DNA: TGTGCCAGCAGCTCCTCTGGACTTGGGGCCAACGTCCTGACTTTC. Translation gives CASSSSGLGANVLTF.

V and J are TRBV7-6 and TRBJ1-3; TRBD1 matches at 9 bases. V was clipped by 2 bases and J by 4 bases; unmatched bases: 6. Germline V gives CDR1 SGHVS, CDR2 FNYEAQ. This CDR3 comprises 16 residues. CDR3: CASSLTLQGAGNTIYF. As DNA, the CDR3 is TGTGCCAGCAGCTTAACCCTACAGGGGGCGGGAAACACCATATATTTT.

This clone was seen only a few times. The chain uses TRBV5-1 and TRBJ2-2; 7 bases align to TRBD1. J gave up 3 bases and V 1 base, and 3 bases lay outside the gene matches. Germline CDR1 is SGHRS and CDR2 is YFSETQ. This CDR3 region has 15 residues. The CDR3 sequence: CASSLKTGDTGELFF. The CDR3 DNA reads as TGCGCCAGCAGCTTGAAAACAGGGGACACCGGGGAGCTGTTTTTT.

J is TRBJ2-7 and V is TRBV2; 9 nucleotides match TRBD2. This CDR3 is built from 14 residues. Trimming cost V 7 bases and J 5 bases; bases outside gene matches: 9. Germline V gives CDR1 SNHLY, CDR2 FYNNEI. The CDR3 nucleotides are TGTGCCAGCACCGAGGGCGGGAGGGCTGACGAGCAGTACTTC. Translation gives CASTEGGRADEQYF.

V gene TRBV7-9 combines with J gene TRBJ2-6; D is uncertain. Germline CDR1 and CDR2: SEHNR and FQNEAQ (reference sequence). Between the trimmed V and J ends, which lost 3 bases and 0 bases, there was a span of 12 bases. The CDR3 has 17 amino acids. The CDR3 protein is CASSFRGRASGANVLTF. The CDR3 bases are TGTGCCAGCAGCTTTCGCGGACGGGCCTCTGGGGCCAACGTCCTGACTTTC. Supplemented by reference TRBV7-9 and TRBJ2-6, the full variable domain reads DTGVSQNPRHKITKRGQNVTFRCDPISEHNRLYWYRQTLGQGPEFLTYFQNEAQLEKSRLLSDRFSAERPKGSFSTLEIQRTEQGDSAMYLCASSFRGRASGANVLTFGAGSRLTVL.